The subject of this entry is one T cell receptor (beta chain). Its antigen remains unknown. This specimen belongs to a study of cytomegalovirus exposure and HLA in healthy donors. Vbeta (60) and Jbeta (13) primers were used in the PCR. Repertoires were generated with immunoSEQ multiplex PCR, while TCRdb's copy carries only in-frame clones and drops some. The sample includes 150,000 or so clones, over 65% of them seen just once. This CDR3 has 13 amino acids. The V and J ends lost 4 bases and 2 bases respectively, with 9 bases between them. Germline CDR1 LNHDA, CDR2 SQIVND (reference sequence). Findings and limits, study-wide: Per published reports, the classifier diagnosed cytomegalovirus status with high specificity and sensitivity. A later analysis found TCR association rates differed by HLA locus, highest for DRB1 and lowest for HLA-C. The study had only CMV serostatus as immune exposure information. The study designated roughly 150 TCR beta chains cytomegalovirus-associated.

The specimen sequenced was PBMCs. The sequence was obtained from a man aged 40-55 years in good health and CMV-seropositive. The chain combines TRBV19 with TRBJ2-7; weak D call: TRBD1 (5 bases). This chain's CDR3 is CASSNGHAYEQYF. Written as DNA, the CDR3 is TGTGCCAGTAGTAACGGACATGCCTACGAGCAGTACTTC.